These 12 T cell receptor beta chains originate from one sample sequenced in a study of blood T cell repertoires in COVID-19. Clones were sequenced by immunoSEQ multiplex PCR, and TCRdb holds only the in-frame ones, with some missing. This table holds roughly 400,000 clones, about 88% found once. Sequencing was performed on PBMCs or T cells enriched from blood (not recorded which). These receptors all stem from a young woman who had been exposed to COVID-19.

This chain joins TRBV11-2 and TRBJ1-5, with D maybe TRBD1 (6 bases). Per the germline V gene, CDR1 is SGHAT and CDR2 is FQNNGV. This CDR3 spans 15 amino acids. Trimming cost V 0 bases and J 7 bases, with 13 bases left between them. Here the CDR3 reads CASSLDFRGHQPQHF. As DNA, the CDR3 is TGTGCCAGCAGCTTAGATTTCAGGGGCCACCAGCCCCAGCATTTT.

This clone was seen just once. The chain joins TRBV19 to TRBJ2-7, with D unresolved. Germline loops: CDR1 LNHDA, CDR2 SQIVND (reference sequence). The CDR3 covers 9 residues. The V gene lost 9 bases and the J gene lost 7 bases, with 7 bases spanning the gap. CDR3 in amino acids: CASLLEQYF. In DNA form, the CDR3 reads TGTGCCAGCCTCTTGGAGCAGTACTTC.

The V and J genes are TRBV6-6 and TRBJ1-6, with TRBD1 as a possible D gene (5 bases). From germline, CDR1 is MNHNY and CDR2 SVGAGI (reference sequence). CDR3 size: 15 residues. V was pared by 2 bases and J by 6 bases, with 11 bases between. The CDR3 sequence is CASSYDARANSPLHF. CDR3 sequence (DNA): TGTGCCAGCAGTTACGACGCCAGGGCTAATTCACCCCTCCACTTT.

The rearrangement links TRBV28 to TRBJ1-2; 7 bases line up with TRBD1. The J segment lost 4 bases and the V segment lost 1 base, leaving 9 bases of the junction unmatched. Germline CDR1 and CDR2: MDHEN and SYDVKM. The CDR3 runs 16 residues. CDR3 amino acids: CASSLYQTGAGYGYTF. CDR3 DNA: TGTGCCAGCAGTTTATATCAAACAGGGGCGGGCTATGGCTACACCTTC.

This clone was seen just once. The rearrangement joins TRBV5-4 to TRBJ1-2; tentatively, D is TRBD1 (5 bases). V lost 0 bases and J 0 bases, leaving 6 bases between the germline ends. CDR1 and CDR2 (germline): SGHNT, YYREEE (reference sequence). The CDR3 contains 14 residues. The CDR3 region is CASSLAGSNYGYTF. In DNA form, the CDR3 reads TGTGCCAGCAGCTTGGCAGGGTCTAACTATGGCTACACCTTC.

The chain uses TRBV5-5 and TRBJ1-1; 8 bases agree with TRBD1. The V segment lost 3 bases and the J segment 1 base; nucleotides outside the gene matches: 14. Germline loops: CDR1 SGHKS, CDR2 YYEKEE (reference sequence). This CDR3 has 18 residues. DNA of the CDR3: TGTGCCAGCAGCTCATGGCCAAGGACAGGGCAAGAGAACACTGAAGCTTTCTTT. Translated: CASSSWPRTGQENTEAFF.

The chain has TRBV11-1 and TRBJ2-7; 8 nucleotides align to TRBD2. The CDR3 extends over 15 amino acids. J was trimmed by 2 bases and V by 4 bases; bases with no gene match: 7. The germline V gene encodes CDR1 SGHAT and CDR2 FQDESV (reference sequence). The CDR3 here is CASSSSGRLPYEQYF. CDR3 sequence (DNA): TGTGCCAGCAGCTCAAGCGGGAGACTCCCCTACGAGCAGTACTTC.

J is TRBJ1-3 and V is TRBV2, with D tentatively TRBD1 (5 bases). Trimming removed 6 bases at V and 0 bases at J, with 12 bases between. The CDR3 covers 15 residues. Germline V CDR1 and CDR2: SNHLY, FYNNEI. The CDR3 reads CASRQDSDSGNTIYF. The DNA of the CDR3 is TGTGCCAGCAGACAAGACAGTGACTCTGGAAACACCATATATTTT.

V usage is TRBV7-2 and J usage is TRBJ2-1; 8 nucleotides agree with TRBD2. Trimming cost V 4 bases and J 1 base; bases outside gene matches: 6. The germline V gene encodes CDR1 SGHTA and CDR2 FQGNSA. The CDR3 length is 16 residues. In DNA form, the CDR3 reads TGTGCCAGCAGCTCGATGAGCGGGAGTTCCTACAATGAGCAGTTCTTC. Amino acid sequence: CASSSMSGSSYNEQFF.

The chain recombines TRBV18 with TRBJ2-1; 11 bases map to TRBD2. V was pared by 3 bases and J by 5 bases, with 9 bases of the junction left unmatched. In germline, CDR1 is KGHSH, CDR2 LQKENI. CDR3 length: 17 amino acids. CDR3 residues: CASSPRGLAGGHNEQFF. CDR3 bases: TGTGCCAGCTCACCTCGGGGCTTAGCGGGGGGGCACAATGAGCAGTTCTTC.

The chain is built from TRBV28 and TRBJ2-7; 14 nucleotides match TRBD2. V was clipped by 3 bases and J by 5 bases; unmatched bases: 12. Germline V gene sequence: CDR1 MDHEN, CDR2 SYDVKM. The CDR3 extends over 18 amino acids. CDR3 sequence reads: CASSLEGGLAGVGNEQYF. The CDR3 DNA is TGTGCCAGCAGTTTGGAGGGGGGACTAGCGGGAGTTGGAAACGAGCAGTACTTC.

This rearrangement joins TRBV2 to TRBJ2-1, with TRBD2 matching over 7 bases. The V segment lost 8 bases and the J segment 10 bases; nucleotides outside the gene matches: 8. This CDR3 is 12 amino acids long. Germline assignment: CDR1 SNHLY and CDR2 FYNNEI. Here the CDR3 DNA reads TGTGCCAGCCTTGAGGGACTACGGGAGCAGTTCTTC. Translating gives CASLEGLREQFF.